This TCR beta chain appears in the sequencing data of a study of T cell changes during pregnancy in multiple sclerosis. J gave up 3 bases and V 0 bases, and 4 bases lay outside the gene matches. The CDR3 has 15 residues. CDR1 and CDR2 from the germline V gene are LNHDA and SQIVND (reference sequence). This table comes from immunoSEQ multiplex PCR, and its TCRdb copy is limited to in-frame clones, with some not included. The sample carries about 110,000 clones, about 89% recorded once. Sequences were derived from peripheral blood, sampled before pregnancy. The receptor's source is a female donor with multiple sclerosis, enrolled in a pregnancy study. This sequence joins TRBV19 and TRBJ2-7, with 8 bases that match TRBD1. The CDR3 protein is CASSIEPGGSYEQYF. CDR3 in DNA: TGTGCCAGTAGTATAGAACCAGGGGGCAGCTACGAGCAGTACTTC.